The sequence of this TCR beta chain was determined in a study of CD8+ T cells in alopecia areata (dated 2018 in TCRdb). Background on the whole study: The treated patients, all with moderate-to-severe alopecia areata, were enrolled in an open-label pilot trial of oral tofacitinib given at 5 to 10 mg twice daily. Tofacitinib was administered for 6 to 18 months, and 6 months of follow-up off drug were then conducted to assess delayed response and recurrence. For the treated patients, the SALT score, which quantifies what percentage of scalp surface area is affected, served as the measure of disease severity. High-throughput TCRbeta sequencing was used to examine T cell clonal expansion in alopecia areata in both the C3H/HeJ mouse model and human patients. In humans, TCRbeta sequencing was performed on scalp tissue and on sorted CD4+ and CD8+ peripheral blood T cells from healthy controls and from patients with patchy or totalis/universalis alopecia areata. Tofacitinib-treated patients had biopsies at baseline and at 4 and 24 weeks of treatment, with a later scalp biopsy in several patients. Scalp clonality was compared across normal scalp (n=4), patchy alopecia areata scalp (n=8), and alopecia totalis/universalis scalp (n=8). RNA was extracted with the PAXgene miRNA kit for fixed scalp, the miRNeasy kit for PBMCs, and the RNeasy kit for mouse skin. TCRbeta CDR3 regions were amplified by immunoSEQ multiplex PCR with 35 Vbeta forward and 13 Jbeta reverse primers.

Library generation was performed with the immunoSEQ multiplex PCR assay. For TCR sequencing, RNA was extracted from every sample and reverse transcribed into cDNA to serve as template. SuperScript III was used for first-strand cDNA synthesis, primed with a 2:1 mix of oligo-dT and random hexamers. A synthetic immune receptor repertoire was used to gauge amplification bias, and whatever bias remained was removed computationally. Under the source paper's analysis protocol: Raw reads were preprocessed to remove errors, and CDR3 was defined according to IMGT conventions as the region from the conserved cysteine to phenylalanine. Clonality was computed by normalizing Shannon entropy by log2 of the number of productive unique TCRs and subtracting the result from 1. Whether each scalp clone was CD4 or CD8 was inferred by checking scalp TCRbeta sequences against the CD4 and CD8 repertoires from sorted blood. The clones in this table, taken by TCRdb from immuneACCESS, are in-frame only. Not every clone is retained; where verified, under half of the shortfall comes from an unresolved V gene, and the cause of the rest is unknown. The DNA was the basis for D and trimming; V, J and clone size are from that table. The sample contains roughly 100,000 clones, under 70% of them found a single time. The ten most abundant clones make up 15% to 17% of the sample.

Of note for this clone: This receptor's antigen is unknown. No base qualities exist here, and no much larger clone lies one base off it.

What the work shows at the level of the full study, not this receptor alone: Shared TCR sequences between patients were less evident than in mice, which may be partly attributable to HLA diversity in the patient population. During tofacitinib treatment, many expanded lesional clones stuck around in both scalp and blood, and this persistence may partly explain why relapse happens after treatment is stopped. Higher clonality and more expanded CD8+ clones were observed in lesional scalp than in normal scalp, particularly in alopecia totalis/universalis, a finding suggestive of antigenic drive. With tofacitinib, both scalp clonality and the number of expanded CD8+ clones among the top 100 scalp clones went down significantly. Because the treated cohort was small and had just a single nonresponder, larger studies are needed to establish links between baseline CD8+ expansion and response. Unlike mouse skin, where gammadelta T cells dominate, normal human skin contains resident alphabeta T cells that get sequenced too, which complicates analysis of the scalp TCR repertoire.

This specimen's time point label, per the study, means: approximately 4 weeks on oral tofacitinib. This specimen's treatment or condition label, per the study, means: oral pan-JAK inhibitor, 5-10 mg twice daily. Lesional scalp punch biopsies and peripheral blood were obtained from alopecia areata patients. PBMCs were isolated by density centrifugation and stained for CD3, CD4 and CD8, after which CD4+ and CD8+ T cells were sorted on a FACSAria. From its cysteine to its phenylalanine, the CDR3 spans 14 amino acids. The sequence is cut down to CDR3 DNA, 42 bases in frame from base 1. As encoded in the germline V gene, CDR1 is LGHNA while CDR2 is YSLEER. V is pared back by 1 base and J by 5 bases, with 12 bases lying between the germline termini.

The source was CD8+ T cells sorted from blood, collected at week 4, from a patient treated with tofacitinib. The sequence was obtained from a human donor with alopecia areata. The chain couples TRBV4-3 to TRBJ2-7; perhaps TRBD1 is the D gene, with 6 bases matching. The nucleotide sequence reads as follows: TGCGCCAGCAGCCAAGCCCAGGGGTTTAACGAGCAGTACTTC. Its coded protein is CASSQAQGFNEQYF.